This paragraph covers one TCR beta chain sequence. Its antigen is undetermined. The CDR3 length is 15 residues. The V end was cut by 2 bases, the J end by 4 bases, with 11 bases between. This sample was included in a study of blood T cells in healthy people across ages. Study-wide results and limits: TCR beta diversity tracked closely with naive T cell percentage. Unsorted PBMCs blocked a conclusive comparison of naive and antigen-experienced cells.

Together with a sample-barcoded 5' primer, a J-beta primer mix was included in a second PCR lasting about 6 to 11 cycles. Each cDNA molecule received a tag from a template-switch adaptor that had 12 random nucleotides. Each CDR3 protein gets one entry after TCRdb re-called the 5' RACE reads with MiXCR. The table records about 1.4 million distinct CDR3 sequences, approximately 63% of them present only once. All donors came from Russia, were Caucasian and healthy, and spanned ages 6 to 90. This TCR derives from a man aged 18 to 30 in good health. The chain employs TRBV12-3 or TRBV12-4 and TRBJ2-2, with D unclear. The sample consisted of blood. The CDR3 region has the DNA TGTGCCAGCAGTTTACAGCAGACGTCCACCGGGGAGCTGTTTTTT. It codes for CASSLQQTSTGELFF.